Sequencing of this TCR beta chain was carried out in a study of shared clonotypes between healthy human individuals. Whole-study context: The study used three CD4 naive, three CD4 memory, two CD8 naive and one CD8 memory plate per donor.

Study results and limitations: Naive subsets, compared against memory subsets, generally had larger estimated richness values.

This CDR3 contains 16 residues. Germline assignment: CDR1 KGHSH and CDR2 LQKENI. V was clipped by 5 bases and J by 3 bases; unmatched bases: 5. A deep-level run was used for the assay. Produced via immunoSEQ multiplex PCR; TCRdb's table is partial and in-frame only. The sample lists millions of clones, roughly 93% seen once, with 0.39% in the top ten. Remarks on this clone: Its target is not known.

The chain joins TRBV18 to TRBJ2-1; 12 bases are a match to TRBD2. Sequencing was done on a sample of naive CD4+ T cells from PBMCs. Sample subset: CD45RA+ positively selected. The TCR sequence derives from a man aged 18 to 35 in good health. Some clones in this sample may be carry-over from other donors' samples. In DNA, the CDR3 is TGTGCCAGCTCAAACTCGGGACTAGCGGGCTACAATGAGCAGTTCTTC. Translating it yields CASSNSGLAGYNEQFF.